These 24 T cell receptor beta chains came from one sample sequenced in a study of a mutant IDH1 vaccine in newly diagnosed glioma. The time point here: week 35, safety follow-up. Doses of 300 ug of mutant IDH1 20-mer peptide were given with topical imiquimod. These receptors lack a known antigen. Method: immunoSEQ multiplex PCR; TCRdb's copy keeps in-frame clones and lacks some. This sample has about 56,000 clones, with 85% to 90% found just once. The material sequenced was PBMCs, taken from a glioma patient whose treatment included an IDH1 peptide vaccine. All receptors derive from a man aged 35 to 55 with glioma.

The chain uses TRBV28 and TRBJ2-7; 11 bases fit TRBD2. This CDR3 is 14 amino acids long. J gave up 4 bases and V 7 bases, and 6 bases lay outside the gene matches. The germline V gene encodes CDR1 MDHEN and CDR2 SYDVKM. CDR3 sequence (DNA): TGTGCCAGCAAACTAGCGGGGGCGCGGTACGAGCAGTACTTC. Its translation: CASKLAGARYEQYF. Using reference TRBV28 and TRBJ2-7 for the parts outside the CDR3, the full variable domain is DVKVTQSSRYLVKRTGEKVFLECVQDMDHENMFWYRQDPGLGLRLIYFSYDVKMKEKGDIPEGYSVSREKKERFSLILESASTNQTSMYLCASKLAGARYEQYFGPGTRLTVT.

This clone has a handful of counts. V usage is TRBV9 and J usage is TRBJ2-7; 8 bases map to TRBD2. Germline loops: CDR1 SGDLS, CDR2 YYNGEE. This CDR3 comprises 16 residues. J was trimmed by 0 bases and V by 0 bases; bases with no gene match: 5. The chain's CDR3 is CASSVGSGADSYEQYF. CDR3 in DNA: TGTGCCAGCAGCGTAGGTAGCGGGGCCGACTCCTACGAGCAGTACTTC.

J is TRBJ2-5 and V is TRBV4-1; 9 bases line up with TRBD2. The CDR3 spans 16 residues. Looked up from germline, CDR1 is MGHRA and CDR2 is YSYEKL. After removal of 3 bases from V and 4 bases from J, the junction contained 9 bases not matched to a gene. The CDR3 DNA reads TGCGCCAGCAGCCAGCTTAGCGGGAGCGGGGCAGAGACCCAGTACTTC. Translation gives CASSQLSGSGAETQYF.

This sequence joins TRBV5-6 and TRBJ1-2; D is uncertain. The germline gives CDR1 SGHDT, CDR2 YYEEEE. The length of the CDR3 is 14 residues. With 2 bases removed from V and 4 bases from J, the gap between germline ends came to 12 bases. Here the CDR3 DNA reads TGTGCCAGCAGCTTCAAGGGCCTGGGCTATGGCTACACCTTC. Protein: CASSFKGLGYGYTF.

The chain couples TRBV28 to TRBJ2-3; 9 positions agree with TRBD1. CDR1 and CDR2 (germline): MDHEN, SYDVKM. This CDR3 is built from 14 residues. Trimming took 9 bases from V and 4 from J; bases not matched to a gene: 8. CDR3 residues: CASTTGGRPDTQYF. In nucleotides, the CDR3 is TGTGCCAGTACAACAGGGGGCCGACCAGATACGCAGTATTTT.

This chain connects TRBV5-6 to TRBJ1-2; 7 bases match TRBD1. The V gene end was trimmed by 0 bases and the J gene end by 6 bases; junction bases not matched to a gene: 5. Germline CDR1 is SGHDT and CDR2 is YYEEEE. The CDR3 contains 14 residues. The CDR3 protein is CASSLVVGGDGYTF. CDR3 coding DNA: TGTGCCAGCAGCTTGGTCGTAGGGGGCGATGGCTACACCTTC.

V gene TRBV19 combines with J gene TRBJ1-2; D is uncertain. Germline CDR1 is LNHDA and CDR2 is SQIVND (reference sequence). CDR3 length: 15 amino acids. With 4 bases removed from V and 8 bases from J, the gap between germline ends came to 20 bases. CDR3 sequence (DNA): TGTGCCAGTAGTAAGGGTCGCACCCCGGTCAGGGGCTACACCTTC. It translates to CASSKGRTPVRGYTF.

The rearrangement links TRBV5-4 to TRBJ2-2; D may match TRBD1 or TRBD2 (5 bases each). Between the trimmed V and J ends, which lost 5 bases and 4 bases, there was a span of 12 bases. CDR1 and CDR2 (germline): SGHNT, YYREEE (reference sequence). The CDR3 has 14 residues. The CDR3 sequence: CASRVGESTGELFF. CDR3 nucleotides: TGTGCCAGCAGAGTGGGGGAATCCACCGGGGAGCTGTTTTTT.

This clone was detected only a few times. V is TRBV4-2 and J is TRBJ1-1; 9 bases align to TRBD1. The V gene's germline CDR1 is LGHNA and CDR2 YNFKEQ. The CDR3 covers 15 residues. V lost 4 bases, J lost 5 bases, and 8 bases stayed unmatched. This CDR3 reads CASSPRKGTGTEAFF. The CDR3 coding sequence is TGTGCCAGCAGCCCCAGGAAAGGGACAGGGACTGAAGCTTTCTTT.

The gene calls are TRBV6-5 and TRBJ2-4; 8 bases are a match to TRBD1. Germline loops: CDR1 MNHEY, CDR2 SVGAGI. Unmatched junction bases numbered 6, after V lost 6 bases and J lost 5 bases. The CDR3 loop spans 14 amino acids. CDR3 sequence: CASRFGTGQNIQYF. The CDR3 DNA reads TGTGCCAGCAGATTCGGGACAGGACAAAACATTCAGTACTTC.

The chain couples TRBV5-1 to TRBJ2-2; tentative D call: TRBD1 (6 bases). CDR1 SGHRS and CDR2 YFSETQ come from the germline V gene. CDR3 length: 18 residues. V was trimmed by 4 bases and J by 0 bases, leaving 19 bases between them. CDR3 in DNA: TGCGCCAGCAGCCCCCGAACAGGGCCAAGGGCGAACACCGGGGAGCTGTTTTTT. It specifies CASSPRTGPRANTGELFF.

CDR3 loop: CASSQGLAGGTLSHEQYF. The CDR3 DNA sequence: TGCGCCAGCAGCCAAGGTCTAGCGGGAGGCACCCTCAGCCACGAGCAGTACTTC. The rearrangement joins TRBV4-1 to TRBJ2-7; 11 bases align to TRBD2. With V trimmed by 1 base and J by 5 bases, 13 bases remained unmatched. CDR3 length: 18 amino acids. The V gene's germline CDR1 is MGHRA and CDR2 YSYEKL.

The CDR3 nucleotides read TGTGCCAGCAGTGACCGTGAGCGGGGCTACACCTTC. Its translation: CASSDRERGYTF. The chain has TRBV6-5 and TRBJ1-2; D uncertain. Trimming removed 5 bases from V and 8 bases from J, with 12 bases in between. The CDR3 runs 12 residues. CDR1 and CDR2 (germline): MNHEY, SVGAGI.

The chain is built from TRBV13 and TRBJ2-3; D remains unclear. The CDR3 spans 12 residues. The V and J ends lost 5 bases and 2 bases respectively, with 5 bases between them. Germline assignment: CDR1 PRHDT and CDR2 FYEKMQ (reference sequence). The CDR3 nucleotides are TGTGCCAGCAGCCTGAACACAGATACGCAGTATTTT. Encoded protein: CASSLNTDTQYF.

The chain links TRBV7-3 to TRBJ1-2; possibly TRBD1 for D (6 bases). The V end lost 2 bases, the J end lost 8 bases, and 12 bases lay between the germline ends. The germline gives CDR1 SGHTA, CDR2 FQGTGA. The CDR3 spans 13 residues. The CDR3 region is CASSLHSGGGYTF. CDR3 DNA: TGTGCCAGCAGCTTACACTCTGGGGGCGGCTACACCTTC. Full variable domain (missing parts from reference TRBV7-3 and TRBJ1-2): GAGVSQTPSNKVTEKGKYVELRCDPISGHTALYWYRQSLGQGPEFLIYFQGTGAADDSGLPNDRFFAVRPEGSVSTLKIQRTERGDSAVYLCASSLHSGGGYTFGSGTRLTVV.

The CDR3 nucleotides are TGTGCCAGCAGTGCAGGGGGCGTAGGGGATACGCAGTATTTT. Protein sequence: CASSAGGVGDTQYF. This rearrangement joins TRBV6-1 to TRBJ2-3, with TRBD1 matching 8 bases. The CDR3 spans 14 residues. V lost 4 bases, J lost 6 bases, and 6 bases stayed unmatched. Per the germline V gene, CDR1 is MNHNS and CDR2 is SASEGT.

The gene calls are TRBV5-1 and TRBJ2-2; 13 nucleotides align to TRBD2. V lost 4 bases, J lost 4 bases, and 4 bases stayed unmatched. The length of the CDR3 is 16 residues. Germline CDR1 is SGHRS and CDR2 is YFSETQ. CDR3 nucleotide sequence: TGCGCCAGCAGCACCGGGACTAGCGGGGTCACCGGGGAGCTGTTTTTT. Encoded protein: CASSTGTSGVTGELFF.

The V and J genes are TRBV9 and TRBJ2-4; D gene ambiguous. Germline V gene data show CDR1 as SGDLS and CDR2 as YYNGEE. The CDR3 spans 13 residues. V was cut by 4 bases and J by 7 bases, with 12 bases left in between. This CDR3 reads CASSQRLGNIQYF. CDR3 nucleotides: TGTGCCAGCAGCCAACGATTAGGGAACATTCAGTACTTC.

The rearrangement uses TRBV6-5 and TRBJ2-7; TRBD1 agrees at 7 bases. Germline CDR1 MNHEY, CDR2 SVGAGI. The CDR3 extends over 14 amino acids. Losses at the gene ends were 3 bases for V and 1 base for J; bases not matched to a gene: 3. The CDR3 loop reads CASSYKGASYEQYF. The CDR3 DNA sequence: TGTGCCAGCAGTTATAAGGGGGCGTCCTACGAGCAGTACTTC.

The gene calls are TRBV4-2 and TRBJ2-2; 9 nucleotides match TRBD1. The germline V gene encodes CDR1 LGHNA and CDR2 YNFKEQ. After removal of 4 bases from V and 5 bases from J, the junction contained 5 bases not matched to a gene. The CDR3 is made up of 15 amino acids. DNA of the CDR3: TGTGCCAGCAGCCCACGGACAGGGGAAACCGGGGAGCTGTTTTTT. The encoded protein is CASSPRTGETGELFF.

The V and J genes are TRBV7-6 and TRBJ2-5; D gene unclear. Trimming cost V 4 bases and J 1 base, with 7 bases left between them. Germline CDR1 reads SGHVS; CDR2 reads FNYEAQ. CDR3 length: 13 amino acids. In DNA form, the CDR3 reads TGTGCCAGCAGCTCCAGGATCCAAGAGACCCAGTACTTC. Translated: CASSSRIQETQYF. Full variable domain (rest looked up from reference TRBV7-6 and TRBJ2-5): GAGVSQSPRYKVTKRGQDVALRCDPISGHVSLYWYRQALGQGPEFLTYFNYEAQQDKSGLPNDRFSAERPEGSISTLTIQRTEQRDSAMYRCASSSRIQETQYFGPGTRLLVL.

The V and J genes are TRBV7-2 and TRBJ2-7, with D perhaps matching TRBD1 or TRBD2 (5 bases each). Trimming pared 5 bases from V and 6 bases from J, leaving 14 bases between. CDR1 and CDR2 (germline): SGHTA, FQGNSA. The CDR3 has 13 amino acids. The CDR3 DNA reads TGTGCCAGCAGCACCTGGGACCCCCTCGAGCAGTACTTC. Its translation is CASSTWDPLEQYF.

The chain links TRBV25-1 to TRBJ2-5, with D possibly called TRBD1 or TRBD2 (6 bases each). The CDR3 loop spans 17 amino acids. Germline V gene data show CDR1 as MGHDK and CDR2 as SYGVNS. Deletions cut 3 bases from V and 1 base from J, with 18 bases between. CDR3 DNA: TGTGCCAGCAGTGACCCCTGGGGGGCTAGCGTCCAAGAGACCCAGTACTTC. Protein: CASSDPWGASVQETQYF.

The chain uses TRBV7-9 and TRBJ2-5; D is possibly TRBD2 (5 bases). The CDR3 covers 16 residues. CDR1 is SEHNR, CDR2 FQNEAQ, per germline (reference sequence). V was clipped by 1 base and J by 5 bases, with 17 bases between them. CDR3 region: CASSLDGLGGGETQYF. CDR3 in DNA: TGTGCCAGCAGCTTAGACGGGCTAGGCGGCGGGGAGACCCAGTACTTC. The complete variable domain, with remaining parts taken from reference TRBV7-9 and TRBJ2-5, reads DTGVSQNPRHKITKRGQNVTFRCDPISEHNRLYWYRQTLGQGPEFLTYFQNEAQLEKSRLLSDRFSAERPKGSFSTLEIQRTEQGDSAMYLCASSLDGLGGGETQYFGPGTRLLVL.